This is a list of T cell receptor beta chains from one sample in a study of beta chain features in type 1 diabetes. Only in-frame clones appear in the TCRdb table, and some are missing; sequencing was by immunoSEQ multiplex PCR. The sample has 620,000 or so clones, 15% seen once. Sequencing was carried out using naive CD4+ T cells from blood. The receptors come from a man aged 18 to 35 in good health. Both conserved end residues are part of each CDR3. Fields, in order: J gene, V gene, D gene, clone size, CDR3 DNA, CDR3 protein. A D gene is named only where the DNA matches it firmly. For some rows the clone size is stated as once, few or many, or as a class when expanded; others skip it.

TRBJ1-2,TRBV7-9,-,few,TGTGCCAGCAGCTTAGGCGGGTCGACAGATGGCTACACCTTC,CASSLGGSTDGYTF
TRBJ2-2,TRBV7-9,-,few,TGTGCCAGCAACGACGGTCCCGGGGAGCTGTTTTTT,CASNDGPGELFF
TRBJ2-7,TRBV4-1,-,-,TGCGCCAGCAGCCAAGAACGGGTGCAGTCCTACGAGCAGTACTTC,CASSQERVQSYEQYF
TRBJ1-6,TRBV5-1,TRBD1,few,TGCGCCAGCAGCTTATTAGGGACAGATAATTCACCCCTCCACTTT,CASSLLGTDNSPLHF
TRBJ1-2,TRBV7-9,TRBD1,few,TGTGCCAGCAGCCTACTCACTCAACAGGGGGCTTCTAACTATGGCTACACCTTC,CASSLLTQQGASNYGYTF
TRBJ1-2,TRBV18,TRBD1,-,TGTGCCAGCTCACCACCCCAGGGGGCCGGTTTAGGCTACACCTTC,CASSPPQGAGLGYTF
TRBJ2-7,TRBV5-4,-,few,TGTGCCAGCAGCCCCCGTACTCTCTCTGGGGAGCTTTACTTC,CASSPRTLSGELYF
TRBJ2-7,TRBV18,-,few,TGTGCCAGCTCACCACAGGACTACGAGCAGTACTTC,CASSPQDYEQYF
TRBJ1-5,TRBV5-1,TRBD1,few,TGCGCCAGCAGCGTCGACAGGGCAAATCAGCCCCAGCATTTT,CASSVDRANQPQHF
TRBJ2-7,TRBV18,TRBD1,few,TGTGCCAGCTCCCCCGACAGGGTGAGCTACGAGCAGTACTTC,CASSPDRVSYEQYF
TRBJ2-5,TRBV5-4,-,few,TGTGCCAGCAGCTCCGGGATCGCAGAGACCCAGTACTTC,CASSSGIAETQYF
TRBJ1-2,TRBV6-5,-,-,TGTGCCAGCAGTTACGCAAACAGAAAACATGGCTACACCTTC,CASSYANRKHGYTF
TRBJ2-2,TRBV6-1,TRBD2,-,TGTGCCAGCAGTCCAGGGACTAGCGGCACCGGGGAGCTGTTTTTT,CASSPGTSGTGELFF
TRBJ1-2,TRBV18,TRBD1,-,TGTGCCAGCTCCCCGGGACAGTTCTATGGCTACACCTTC,CASSPGQFYGYTF